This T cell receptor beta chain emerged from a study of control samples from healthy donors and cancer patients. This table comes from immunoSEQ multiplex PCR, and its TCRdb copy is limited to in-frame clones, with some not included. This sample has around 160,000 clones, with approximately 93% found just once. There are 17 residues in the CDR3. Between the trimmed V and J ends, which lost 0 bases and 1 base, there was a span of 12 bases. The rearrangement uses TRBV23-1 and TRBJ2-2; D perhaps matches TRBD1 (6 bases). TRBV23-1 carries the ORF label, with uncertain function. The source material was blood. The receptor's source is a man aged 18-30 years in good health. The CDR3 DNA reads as TGCGCCAGCAGTCAATCCGAAGGGGGTGAGAACACCGGGGAGCTGTTTTTT. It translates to CASSQSEGGENTGELFF.